The T cell receptor (beta chain) under discussion was sequenced for a study of T cells in tuberculosis. Overall study findings and caveats: Smaller distances to GMM-specific TCRs suggested their expansion in active tuberculosis.

Sequenced by immunoSEQ multiplex PCR; TCRdb stores in-frame clones only, minus some. This sample has some 31,000 clones; roughly 90% occur once, and the top ten carry 2% to 3%. Deletions cut 8 bases from V and 6 bases from J, with 9 bases between. Per the germline V gene, CDR1 is WNHNN and CDR2 is SYGVQD (reference sequence). The CDR3 has 11 amino acids. Regarding time point: new active TB diagnosis, blood taken before or within 7 days of starting treatment. Positive smear microscopy and/or M. tuberculosis culture confirmed active disease. As concerns this clone: Its antigen is not known.

The input for sequencing was PBMCs, taken at tuberculosis diagnosis. V gene TRBV10-1 combines with J gene TRBJ2-3, with a tentative D call TRBD1 (5 bases). The source is an adult with tuberculosis. Here the CDR3 DNA reads TGCGCCAGCCCAAGACAGGATACGCAGTATTTT. This gives the protein CASPRQDTQYF.